Following are 21 T cell receptor beta chains from one sample sequenced in a study of Graves' ophthalmopathy and Graves' hyperthyroidism. The study amplified TCR beta CDR3 regions using RNA transcripts. Second-round multiplex PCR followed a first-round RT-PCR using HTBI primers. MiXCR was run by TCRdb on the multiplex PCR reads, yielding one entry per CDR3 protein. The repertoire holds more than 1,000,000 distinct CDR3 sequences, with 35% to 40% as singletons. The material sequenced was peripheral blood or thyroid tissue (not recorded which). Receptors originate from an adult man with Graves' hyperthyroidism.

The rearrangement uses TRBV25-1 and TRBJ1-4; D not certain. Deletions cut 8 bases from V and 0 bases from J, with 13 bases between. Germline CDR1 and CDR2: MGHDK and SYGVNS. This CDR3 contains 15 residues. The CDR3 here is CASWARDATNEKLFF. The CDR3 DNA is TGTGCCAGCTGGGCCCGCGATGCAACTAATGAAAAACTGTTTTTT. Together with reference TRBV25-1 and TRBJ1-4, the CDR3 gives the full variable domain: EADIYQTPRYLVIGTGKKITLECSQTMGHDKMYWYQQDPGMELHLIHYSYGVNSTEKGDLSSESTVSRIRTEHFPLTLESARPSHTSQYLCASWARDATNEKLFFGSGTQLSVL.

This clonotype occurred a few times. The chain employs TRBV7-8 and TRBJ2-7; 7 nucleotides match TRBD1. This CDR3 is built from 14 residues. The germline V gene has CDR1 SGHVS and CDR2 FQNEAQ. V shed 6 bases, J shed 4 bases, and the junction held 9 bases outside the gene matches. The CDR3 protein is CASRYKQGNYEQYF. CDR3 bases: TGTGCCAGCAGATACAAACAGGGGAATTACGAGCAGTACTTC.

This clonotype was recorded at least ten times. The V and J genes are TRBV20-1 and TRBJ1-1; D is uncertain. From germline, CDR1 is DFQATT and CDR2 SNEGSKA (reference sequence). This CDR3 is built from 11 residues. Trimming took off 3 bases at V and 4 bases at J, with 6 bases between the two ends. CDR3 in amino acids: CSASLRTEAFF. CDR3 bases: TGCAGTGCTAGTTTACGCACTGAAGCTTTCTTT.

The table lists this clonotype with many counts. This chain joins TRBV19 and TRBJ1-4; weak D call: TRBD1 (6 bases). The CDR3 contains 15 residues. Trimming shortened V by 5 bases and J by 8 bases, and 18 bases separated the two germline ends. In germline, CDR1 is LNHDA, CDR2 SQIVND (reference sequence). The CDR3 reads CASSPGAQLSEKLFF. CDR3 DNA: TGTGCCAGTAGTCCGGGGGCGCAACTCAGCGAAAAACTGTTTTTT.

This clonotype was seen at least ten times. The chain combines TRBV9 with TRBJ2-6; D gene unclear. V dropped 0 bases and J dropped 3 bases, with 10 bases sitting between them. The CDR3 sequence is 16 residues long. The germline CDR1 and CDR2 sequences are SGDLS and YYNGEE. The CDR3 DNA follows: TGTGCCAGCAGCGTAGTAGCCTCCGGTGGGGCCAACGTCCTGACTTTC. This sequence encodes CASSVVASGGANVLTF.

This clonotype has ten or more counts. V usage is TRBV19 and J usage is TRBJ2-7, with D possibly being TRBD1 (5 bases). V shed 2 bases and J shed 1 base, with 9 bases lying between them. The length of the CDR3 is 14 residues. Germline V gives CDR1 LNHDA, CDR2 SQIVND (reference sequence). The chain's CDR3 is CASSIQGTSYEQYF. The CDR3, as DNA: TGTGCCAGTAGTATACAGGGAACGTCCTACGAGCAGTACTTC.

With regard to this clonotype: The junction and the germline gene differ at one end; a read error may be behind it. The V gene is TRBV10-2, the J gene TRBJ1-1; D is undetermined. CDR3 length equals 12 residues. From germline, CDR1 is WSHSY and CDR2 SAAADI. The CDR3 region is CASSEQNSEAFF. The DNA for the CDR3 is TGCGCCAGCAGTGAACAGAACTCTGAAGCTTTCTTT.

CDR3 loop: CSALLAGGDKQYF. The CDR3, as DNA: TGCAGTGCCTTACTAGCGGGAGGGGATAAGCAGTACTTC. The rearrangement uses TRBV20-1 and TRBJ2-7; the match to TRBD2 covers 13 bases. V was pared by 6 bases and J by 8 bases, with 7 bases of the junction left unmatched. Germline V CDR1 and CDR2: DFQATT, SNEGSKA (reference sequence). This CDR3 region has 13 residues.

This clonotype was seen many times. The rearrangement joins TRBV20-1 to TRBJ2-7; 8 bases map to TRBD1. The CDR3 length is 13 residues. Germline CDR1 DFQATT, CDR2 SNEGSKA (reference sequence). V lost 6 bases and J lost 0; bases outside the gene matches: 4. CDR3 bases: TGCAGTGCGGGGACAGGCTACTCCTACGAGCAGTACTTC. Translation: CSAGTGYSYEQYF.

This clonotype occurred many times. J is TRBJ2-5 and V is TRBV7-8; D might be TRBD2 (6 bases). Germline-derived CDR1 and CDR2 are SGHVS and FQNEAQ. V was trimmed by 4 bases and J by 5 bases, leaving 17 bases between them. The CDR3 is 15 residues long. This CDR3 reads CASSSGTGVVETQYF. The CDR3 bases are TGTGCCAGCAGCTCGGGGACTGGGGTTGTCGAGACCCAGTACTTC. Filled out from reference TRBV7-8 and TRBJ2-5, the complete variable domain reads GAGVSQSPRYKVAKRGQDVALRCDPISGHVSLFWYQQALGQGPEFLTYFQNEAQLDKSGLPSDRFFAERPEGSVSTLKIQRTQQEDSAVYLCASSSGTGVVETQYFGPGTRLLVL.

The table lists this clonotype with many counts. V gene TRBV7-2 combines with J gene TRBJ1-1; D perhaps matches TRBD1 (5 bases). CDR1 and CDR2 from the germline V gene are SGHTA and FQGNSA. This CDR3 is 12 amino acids long. The V and J ends lost 5 bases and 7 bases respectively, with 11 bases between them. The DNA for the CDR3 is TGTGCCAGCAGCAAGACAGTGAATGAAGCTTTCTTT. Protein: CASSKTVNEAFF. The variable domain in full, with the rest retrieved from reference TRBV7-2 and TRBJ1-1, is GAGVSQSPSNKVTEKGKDVELRCDPISGHTALYWYRQSLGQGLEFLIYFQGNSAPDKSGLPSDRFSAERTGGSVSTLTIQRTQQEDSAVYLCASSKTVNEAFFGQGTRLTVV.

The chain has TRBV15 and TRBJ1-5, with TRBD1 identical over 9 bases. Per germline, CDR1 LNHNV and CDR2 YYDKDF (reference sequence). The V and J ends lost 3 bases and 4 bases, in that order; junction bases with no gene match: 7. The CDR3 is 16 amino acids. The CDR3 DNA follows: TGTGCCACCAGCAGGGCCGGGACAGGGAGAAATCAGCCCCAGCATTTT. This translates into CATSRAGTGRNQPQHF.

CDR3 sequence reads: CASSQDFTEEQYF. The CDR3 region has the DNA TGCGCCAGCAGCCAAGATTTTACCGAGGAGCAGTACTTC. J is TRBJ2-7 and V is TRBV4-3, with unresolved D. The CDR3 loop spans 13 amino acids. Trimming left V 0 bases short and J 7 bases short, with 10 bases between. CDR1 is LGHNA and CDR2 is YSLEER in the germline V gene.

The chain combines TRBV6-6 with TRBJ2-2; D gene ambiguous. CDR1 MNHNY and CDR2 SVGAGI come from the germline V gene (reference sequence). The CDR3 loop spans 12 amino acids. The V gene lost 8 bases and the J gene lost 6 bases, with 10 bases spanning the gap. Here the CDR3 reads CASQIGPGELFF. In DNA, the CDR3 is TGTGCCAGCCAGATTGGCCCCGGGGAGCTGTTTTTT.

This rearrangement joins TRBV20-1 to TRBJ1-5, with D possibly matching TRBD1 (5 bases). CDR1 is DFQATT, CDR2 SNEGSKA, per germline (reference sequence). CDR3 length: 14 amino acids. V was trimmed by 6 bases and J by 2 bases, leaving 14 bases between them. CDR3 region: CSATGGGGNQPQHF. CDR3 nucleotides: TGCAGTGCCACGGGGGGGGGAGGCAATCAGCCCCAGCATTTT.

This clonotype was seen repeatedly, ten times or more. This rearrangement joins TRBV7-9 to TRBJ1-6; D ambiguous. The length of the CDR3 is 14 residues. The V end lost 8 bases, the J end lost 9 bases, and 17 bases lay between the germline ends. Germline V lookup: CDR1 SEHNR, CDR2 FQNEAQ (reference sequence). In nucleotides, the CDR3 is TGTGCCAGCGCAGTTAGCGCCTTGGGTTCACCCCTCCACTTT. Amino acids: CASAVSALGSPLHF.

This clonotype has a count of ten or more. V gene TRBV7-9 combines with J gene TRBJ2-7; TRBD1 matches 12 bases. The germline V gene has CDR1 SEHNR and CDR2 FQNEAQ (reference sequence). The CDR3 is 14 residues long. The junction had 4 bases not matched to a gene; V was cut back by 7 bases and J by 3 bases. The CDR3 DNA sequence: TGTGCCAGCACCGGGACAGGGGGCCTCTACGAGCAGTACTTC. Protein sequence: CASTGTGGLYEQYF.

At least ten counts were recorded for this clonotype. The chain couples TRBV20-1 to TRBJ1-4, with a possible D match to TRBD1 (6 bases). The CDR3 sequence is 14 residues long. Trimming removed 6 bases from V and 11 bases from J, with 22 bases in between. CDR1 and CDR2 (germline): DFQATT, SNEGSKA (reference sequence). The CDR3 nucleotides are TGCAGTGCGATAGGGGGACCTGTAATTGGTAAACTGTTTTTT. The encoded protein is CSAIGGPVIGKLFF.

The J gene is TRBJ1-1, the V gene TRBV10-3, with a weak D call TRBD1 (5 bases). The germline gives CDR1 ENHRY, CDR2 SYGVKD. Trimming pared 6 bases from V and 4 bases from J, leaving 12 bases between. The CDR3 totals 13 residues. This CDR3 is CAIREGSSTEAFF. In DNA, the CDR3 is TGTGCCATCAGGGAGGGGTCGAGCACTGAAGCTTTCTTT.

Worth noting for this clonotype: Just one base apart from a much larger clone, this may be a read error. This chain links TRBV7-2 with TRBJ2-2; 9 positions agree with TRBD1. V lost 4 bases to trimming and J lost 8 bases; unmatched junction nucleotides: 11. The CDR3 runs 16 residues. Germline CDR1 and CDR2: SGHTA and FQGNSA. Here the CDR3 DNA reads TGTGCCAGCAGCTACCGACGGACAGGGGCTGGGGGGGAGCTGTTTTTT. This encodes CASSYRRTGAGGELFF.

The sample holds a few counts of this clonotype. The chain recombines TRBV5-6 with TRBJ1-2, with D perhaps TRBD1 (6 bases). The CDR3 totals 13 residues. CDR1 SGHDT and CDR2 YYEEEE come from the germline V gene. V was trimmed by 0 bases and J by 7 bases, leaving 10 bases between them. The chain's CDR3 is CASSLGAGAGYTF. Written as DNA, the CDR3 is TGTGCCAGCAGCTTGGGGGCAGGGGCTGGCTACACCTTC.